Shown below are 25 T cell receptor beta chains from a single sample sequenced in a study of cytomegalovirus exposure and HLA in healthy donors (dated by TCRdb to 2016 to 2017). Library preparation was by the immunoSEQ multiplex PCR assay. The multiplex PCR relied on a mix of 60 forward primers for TCR Vbeta segments and 13 reverse primers for TCR Jbeta segments. Held by TCRdb, this immuneACCESS table contains in-frame sequences only and omits some clones. Under half of the omission traces to an unresolved V gene where checked; the cause of the rest is unknown. Across this sample there are hundreds of thousands of clones, with 70% to 85% seen only once. The ten largest clones capture 2.7% of the sample. The specimen sequenced was PBMCs. The receptor set was obtained from a woman aged 55-70 years in good health and CMV-seropositive.

The chain recombines TRBV5-4 with TRBJ1-5; D is uncertain. The CDR3 runs to 15 residues. V was clipped by 0 bases and J by 0 bases, with 7 bases between them. CDR1 and CDR2 (germline): SGHNT, YYREEE (reference sequence). CDR3 residues: CASSLGQDSNQPQHF. The CDR3 DNA reads as TGTGCCAGCAGCTTGGGGCAGGATAGCAATCAGCCCCAGCATTTT. Full variable domain (rest looked up from reference TRBV5-4 and TRBJ1-5): ETGVTQSPTHLIKTRGQQVTLRCSSQSGHNTVSWYQQALGQGPQFIFQYYREEENGRGNFPPRFSGLQFPNYSSELNVNALELDDSALYLCASSLGQDSNQPQHFGDGTRLSIL.

This clone showed up just a few times. A read error may account for a junction end that differs from germline. This chain joins TRBV7-9 and TRBJ1-3; D unclear. The length of the CDR3 is 14 residues. CDR1 is SEHNR, CDR2 FQNEAQ, per germline (reference sequence). The CDR3 loop is CSSNAGSSGNTIYF. The CDR3, as DNA: TGTTCCAGCAATGCCGGGTCCTCTGGAAACACCATATATTTT.

The genes are TRBV6-5 and TRBJ1-5, with D possibly being TRBD1 (6 bases). Germline-derived CDR1 and CDR2 are MNHEY and SVGAGI. There are 13 residues in the CDR3. Trimming removed 6 bases from V and 9 bases from J, with 15 bases in between. The CDR3 is CASRGQTAWPQHF. CDR3 DNA: TGTGCCAGCAGAGGACAGACCGCATGGCCCCAGCATTTT.

The chain couples TRBV10-3 to TRBJ2-5; TRBD2 matches 9 bases. The CDR3 is 17 amino acids. With 6 bases clipped from V and 4 bases from J, the junction kept 15 bases outside the gene matches. Germline V gives CDR1 ENHRY, CDR2 SYGVKD. The CDR3 bases are TGTGCCATCAGCCTTAGAGGGCGGGGACTAGCCCCAGAGACCCAGTACTTC. Protein: CAISLRGRGLAPETQYF.

This chain uses TRBV5-1 with TRBJ2-7, with 9 bases that match TRBD1. CDR3 length equals 16 residues. From germline, CDR1 is SGHRS and CDR2 YFSETQ. After removal of 4 bases from V and 6 bases from J, the junction contained 14 bases not matched to a gene. The chain's CDR3 is CASSPWGRQGGLEQYF. DNA for the CDR3: TGCGCCAGCAGCCCATGGGGTCGACAGGGGGGACTCGAGCAGTACTTC.

The chain is built from TRBV18 and TRBJ2-2; TRBD2 is a possible D gene (6 bases). V lost 0 bases to trimming and J lost 4 bases, with 12 bases between them. CDR3 length equals 16 residues. From germline, CDR1 is KGHSH and CDR2 LQKENI. The CDR3: CASSPPIGGPTGELFF. The CDR3 DNA is TGTGCCAGCTCACCACCAATTGGAGGGCCCACCGGGGAGCTGTTTTTT.

The chain is built from TRBV29-1 and TRBJ2-3, with 12 bases matching TRBD1. The trim removed 3 bases at V and 4 bases at J, leaving 2 bases unmatched. Per the germline V gene, CDR1 is SQVTM and CDR2 is ANQGSEA. The CDR3 length is 14 residues. The CDR3 sequence is CSVDGDRGPDTQYF. CDR3 coding DNA: TGCAGCGTTGATGGGGACAGGGGGCCAGATACGCAGTATTTT.

CDR3 protein: CASSQDFTSYEQYF. The CDR3 region has the DNA TGCGCCAGCAGCCAAGATTTCACTTCCTACGAGCAGTACTTC. This rearrangement joins TRBV4-3 to TRBJ2-7, with D hard to call. Germline V gene lookup returns CDR1 LGHNA and CDR2 YSLEER. V lost 0 bases to trimming and J lost 1 base, with 7 bases between them. This CDR3 is 14 amino acids long.

The chain recombines TRBV19 with TRBJ2-7; 9 positions match TRBD2. The CDR3 covers 15 residues. V was clipped by 5 bases and J by 4 bases; unmatched bases: 9. Germline-derived CDR1 and CDR2 are LNHDA and SQIVND (reference sequence). This CDR3 is CASSASSGAEYEQYF. The CDR3 bases are TGTGCCAGTAGTGCCTCTAGCGGGGCTGAATACGAGCAGTACTTC.

This clone was counted only a few times. The rearrangement uses TRBV7-2 and TRBJ1-2; unclear D gene. This CDR3 has 14 amino acids. V was trimmed by 4 bases and J by 8 bases, leaving 17 bases between them. CDR1 is SGHTA, CDR2 FQGNSA, per germline. The CDR3 bases are TGTGCCAGCAGCTCCGGAGACGCCCTAGGAGGCTACACCTTC. The encoded protein is CASSSGDALGGYTF. Combining the CDR3 with reference TRBV7-2 and TRBJ1-2 gives the whole variable domain GAGVSQSPSNKVTEKGKDVELRCDPISGHTALYWYRQSLGQGLEFLIYFQGNSAPDKSGLPSDRFSAERTGGSVSTLTIQRTQQEDSAVYLCASSSGDALGGYTFGSGTRLTVV.

The chain couples TRBV6-5 to TRBJ1-1, with TRBD1 as a possible D gene (5 bases). This CDR3 has 14 residues. The ends were cut back, 7 bases at V and 0 bases at J, with 12 bases in the middle. Germline CDR1 is MNHEY and CDR2 is SVGAGI. The CDR3 nucleotides are TGTGCCAGCATTTGGGGCGTTTTGAACACTGAAGCTTTCTTT. Translated: CASIWGVLNTEAFF.

J is TRBJ1-6 and V is TRBV4-3, with D unresolved. Trimming took 1 base from V and 4 from J, leaving 14 bases between them. CDR3 length: 17 amino acids. Per the germline V gene, CDR1 is LGHNA and CDR2 is YSLEER. CDR3: CASSQGSSGVYNSPLHF. CDR3 sequence (DNA): TGCGCCAGCAGCCAAGGTTCGTCCGGGGTTTATAATTCACCCCTCCACTTT.

This rearrangement joins TRBV27 to TRBJ1-2; 7 nucleotides agree with TRBD1. J gave up 5 bases and V 5 bases, and 5 bases lay outside the gene matches. CDR1 and CDR2 from the germline V gene are MNHEY and SMNVEV (reference sequence). CDR3 size: 13 residues. The CDR3 here is CASSKPTGYGYTF. CDR3 sequence (DNA): TGTGCCAGCAGTAAACCGACAGGGTATGGCTACACCTTC.

This clone was detected only a few times. The chain joins TRBV4-3 to TRBJ1-1, with D possibly being TRBD1 (5 bases). Germline lookup yields CDR1 LGHNA and CDR2 YSLEER. V was pared by 4 bases and J by 4 bases, with 13 bases between. This CDR3 is built from 14 residues. CDR3 DNA sequence: TGCGCCAGCAGCCTCAAGTGGGGGGGCACTGAAGCTTTCTTT. This gives the protein CASSLKWGGTEAFF.

This sequence joins TRBV6-5 and TRBJ1-4; 7 bases are a match to TRBD1. The germline gives CDR1 MNHEY, CDR2 SVGAGI. J was trimmed by 8 bases and V by 2 bases; bases with no gene match: 2. The CDR3 consists of 13 residues. The CDR3 nucleotides are TGTGCCAGCAGTTACCCAGGGGGAGAAAAACTGTTTTTT. Its protein product is CASSYPGGEKLFF.

This clone has just a few counts. This chain links TRBV7-8 with TRBJ1-3; 7 bases agree with TRBD1. Germline assignment: CDR1 SGHVS and CDR2 FQNEAQ. Losses at the gene ends were 6 bases for V and 7 bases for J; bases not matched to a gene: 9. This CDR3 spans 14 amino acids. The CDR3 nucleotides are TGTGCCAGCAGGCCGGGGACAGAGGGTAACACCATATATTTT. It translates to CASRPGTEGNTIYF.

The rearrangement links TRBV21-1 to TRBJ1-5; the listed D gene, TRBD1, was not tested against the DNA. TRBV21-1 is a known pseudogene. The CDR3 is 14 residues long. CDR3: CASSKIQGSQPQHF. CDR3 bases: TGTGCCAGCAGCAAAATACAGGGTTCCCAGCCCCAGCATTTT.

Only one count was recorded for this clone. V gene TRBV18 combines with J gene TRBJ2-3, with D possibly matching TRBD2 (5 bases). CDR1 is KGHSH, CDR2 LQKENI, per germline. Trimming stripped 5 bases from V and 7 bases from J, with 28 bases between. This CDR3 is 18 amino acids long. The CDR3 DNA is TGTGCCAGCTCATCGGAATCTCTTTGGGCGGGTCTCCCCCATACGCAGTATTTT. Protein sequence: CASSSESLWAGLPHTQYF. Using reference TRBV18 and TRBJ2-3 for the parts outside the CDR3, the full variable domain is NAGVMQNPRHLVRRRGQEARLRCSPMKGHSHVYWYRQLPEEGLKFMVYLQKENIIDESGMPKERFSAEFPKEGPSILRIQQVVRGDSAAYFCASSSESLWAGLPHTQYFGPGTRLTVL.

In regard to this clone: At one of its ends the junction is not consistent with the germline gene, which may arise from a read error. V is TRBV7-2 and J is TRBJ2-2; D might be TRBD2 (5 bases). Germline loops: CDR1 SGHTA, CDR2 FQGNSA. The CDR3 is 14 amino acids. The CDR3 sequence is CASSLVWNTGELVF. The DNA of the CDR3 is TGTGCCAGCAGCTTAGTCTGGAACACCGGGGAGCTGGTTTTT.

The chain joins TRBV7-2 to TRBJ1-6; possible D gene TRBD1, 6 bases. The CDR3 spans 17 residues. Trimming shortened V by 5 bases and J by 10 bases, and 24 bases separated the two germline ends. The germline V gene encodes CDR1 SGHTA and CDR2 FQGNSA. The CDR3 DNA follows: TGTGCCAGCAGCCTTACGACCCGGGGCAGGGGCGGCTCACCCCTCCACTTT. This sequence encodes CASSLTTRGRGGSPLHF.

V and J are TRBV28 and TRBJ2-3; D not resolved. Trimming stripped 6 bases from V and 5 bases from J, with 12 bases between. From germline, CDR1 is MDHEN and CDR2 SYDVKM. This CDR3 is 13 amino acids long. The chain's CDR3 is CASRAQVRDTQYF. Written as DNA, the CDR3 is TGTGCCAGCAGGGCTCAGGTCAGAGATACGCAGTATTTT.

This clone was detected only a few times. This chain links TRBV5-1 with TRBJ2-1, with D possibly being TRBD2 (5 bases). The CDR3 sequence is 12 residues long. Germline loops: CDR1 SGHRS, CDR2 YFSETQ. V lost 9 bases to trimming and J lost 0 bases, with 7 bases between them. CDR3 loop: CATRGSYNEQFF. CDR3 in DNA: TGCGCCACCCGGGGCTCCTACAATGAGCAGTTCTTC.

V gene TRBV5-1 combines with J gene TRBJ1-5, with D maybe TRBD1 (5 bases). Germline V lookup: CDR1 SGHRS, CDR2 YFSETQ. V was shortened by 4 bases and J by 0 bases, with 11 bases between the two germline ends. CDR3 length: 15 residues. The CDR3 is CASSRGPHSNQPQHF. For the CDR3, the DNA is TGCGCCAGCAGCAGGGGTCCCCATAGCAATCAGCCCCAGCATTTT. Looking up the rest from reference TRBV5-1 and TRBJ1-5 gives the full variable domain: KAGVTQTPRYLIKTRGQQVTLSCSPISGHRSVSWYQQTPGQGLQFLFEYFSETQRNKGNFPGRFSGRQFSNSRSEMNVSTLELGDSALYLCASSRGPHSNQPQHFGDGTRLSIL.

This clone turned up a few times. The chain is built from TRBV6-1 and TRBJ1-5, with 7 bases aligning to TRBD1. J lost 2 bases, V lost 5 bases, and 6 bases had no gene match. CDR1 is MNHNS and CDR2 is SASEGT in the germline V gene. This CDR3 comprises 15 residues. CDR3 protein: CASSFTGAGNQPQHF. CDR3 bases: TGTGCCAGCAGTTTCACAGGGGCCGGCAATCAGCCCCAGCATTTT.

The gene calls are TRBV4-1 and TRBJ2-5; D is ambiguous. The CDR3 extends over 16 amino acids. The germline CDR1 and CDR2 sequences are MGHRA and YSYEKL. Between the trimmed V and J ends, which lost 0 bases and 2 bases, there was a span of 13 bases. Here the CDR3 reads CASSQDRGDPQETQYF. DNA of the CDR3: TGCGCCAGCAGCCAAGATCGTGGAGACCCACAAGAGACCCAGTACTTC.